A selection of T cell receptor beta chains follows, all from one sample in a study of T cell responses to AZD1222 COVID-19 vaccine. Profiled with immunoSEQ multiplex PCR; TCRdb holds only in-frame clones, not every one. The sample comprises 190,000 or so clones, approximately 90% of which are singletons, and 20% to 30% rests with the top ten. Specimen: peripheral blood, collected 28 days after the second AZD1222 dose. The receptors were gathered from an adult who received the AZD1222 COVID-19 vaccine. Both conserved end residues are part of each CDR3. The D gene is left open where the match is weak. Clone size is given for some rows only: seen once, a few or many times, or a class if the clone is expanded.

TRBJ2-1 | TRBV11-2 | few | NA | TGTGCCAGCAGGCTAGAGGGGATGGTCAATGAGCAGTTCTTC | CASRLEGMVNEQFF
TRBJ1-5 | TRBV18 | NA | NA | TGTGCCAGCTTAGCAGGGGAGAATCAGCCCCAGCATTTT | CASLAGENQPQHF
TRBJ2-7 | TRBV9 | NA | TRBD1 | TGTGCCAGCAGCGCGGGACAGGGGCCCCCTTACGAGCAGTACTTC | CASSAGQGPPYEQYF
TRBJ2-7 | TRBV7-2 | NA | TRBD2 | TGTGCCAGCAGCTTATTCGGGACTAGCGGGAGGGCCGAGGAGCACGAGCAGTACTTC | CASSLFGTSGRAEEHEQYF
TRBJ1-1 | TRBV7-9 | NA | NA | TGTGCCAGCAGCTTACGGGAGGGTGAAGCTTTCTTT | CASSLREGEAFF
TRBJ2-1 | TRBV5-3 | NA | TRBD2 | TGTGAACTCGGACTAGCGGGAGTCAATGAGCAGTTCTTC | CELGLAGVNEQFF
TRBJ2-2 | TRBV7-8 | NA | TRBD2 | TGTGCCAGCAGCCTAAGGACTAGCGGGAACACCGGGGAGCTGTTTTTT | CASSLRTSGNTGELFF
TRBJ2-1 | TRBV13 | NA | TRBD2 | TGTGCCAGCAGCCCAGCAGGACTAGCGGGAGGGGGCTCCTACAATGAGCAGTTCTTC | CASSPAGLAGGGSYNEQFF
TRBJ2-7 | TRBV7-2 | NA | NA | TGTGCCAGCAGCAAACAGGAGGGTACCTACGAGCAGTACTTC | CASSKQEGTYEQYF
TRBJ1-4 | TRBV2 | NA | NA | TGTGCCAGCAGCGTCGGCGAAAAACTGTTTTTT | CASSVGEKLFF
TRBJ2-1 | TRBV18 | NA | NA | TGTGCCAGCTCACCACTGGGGACGGGTGGCAATGAGCAGTTCTTC | CASSPLGTGGNEQFF
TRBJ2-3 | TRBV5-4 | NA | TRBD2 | TGTGCCAGCAGAGCGGGACCCCTCACAGATACGCAGTATTTT | CASRAGPLTDTQYF
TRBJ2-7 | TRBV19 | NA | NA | TGTGCCAGTAGTGCTGTCGGCGAGCAGTACTTC | CASSAVGEQYF
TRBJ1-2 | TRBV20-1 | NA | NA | TGCAGTGCTAGAGATCTGGGAATACACACCTTC | CSARDLGIHTF
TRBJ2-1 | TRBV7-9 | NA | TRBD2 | TGTGCCAGCAGCGTCAGCGGGAGGAACAATGAGCAGTTCTTC | CASSVSGRNNEQFF
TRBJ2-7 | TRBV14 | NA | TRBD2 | TGTGCCAGCAGCCGAGGGCAGCGGGGTCCGCGCGAGCAGTACTTC | CASSRGQRGPREQYF
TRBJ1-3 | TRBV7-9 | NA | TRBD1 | TGTGCCAGCAGCTTAGGAGACAGGGATGGAAACACCATATATTTT | CASSLGDRDGNTIYF
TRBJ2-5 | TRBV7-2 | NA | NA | TGTGCCAGCAGACCAGACAGCCAAGAGACCCAGTACTTC | CASRPDSQETQYF
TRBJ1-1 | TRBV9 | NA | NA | TGTGCCAGCAGCGTCGGGGCGTTGGGAAACACTGAAGCTTTCTTT | CASSVGALGNTEAFF
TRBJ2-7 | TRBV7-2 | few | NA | TGTGCCAGCAGCTTATCTCACGTCGGCTCCTACGAGCAGTACTTC | CASSLSHVGSYEQYF
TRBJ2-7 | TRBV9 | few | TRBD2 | TGTGCCAGCAGCGTCAATAGCGGGAGCTCCTACGAGCAGTACTTC | CASSVNSGSSYEQYF
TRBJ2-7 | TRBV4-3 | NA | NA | TGCGCCAGCAGCCAAGATGGGGGTATGGGGTACGAGCAGTACTTC | CASSQDGGMGYEQYF
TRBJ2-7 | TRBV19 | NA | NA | TGTGCCAGTAGTATACCGGGACTGCCGTACGAGCAGTACTTC | CASSIPGLPYEQYF
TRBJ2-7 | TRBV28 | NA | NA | TGTGCCAGCAGTTTCCCTCGGGACACCTACTACGAGCAGTACTTC | CASSFPRDTYYEQYF
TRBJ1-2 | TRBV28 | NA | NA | TGTGCCAGCAAAGGTGGGACCAACTATGGCTACACCTTC | CASKGGTNYGYTF
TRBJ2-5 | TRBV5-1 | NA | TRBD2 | TGCGCCAGCAGCTCGACTAGCGTAGAAGAGACCCAGTACTTC | CASSSTSVEETQYF